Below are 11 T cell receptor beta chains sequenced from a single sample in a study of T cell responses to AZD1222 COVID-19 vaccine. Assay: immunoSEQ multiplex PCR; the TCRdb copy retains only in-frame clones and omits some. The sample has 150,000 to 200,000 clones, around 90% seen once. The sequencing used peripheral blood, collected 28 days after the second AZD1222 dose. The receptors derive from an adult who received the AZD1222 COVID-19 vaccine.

The CDR3 coding sequence is TGCAGCGTTGAGGCCAGATCTAACTATGGCTACACCTTC. This gives the protein CSVEARSNYGYTF. The V gene is TRBV29-1, the J gene TRBJ1-2; unclear D gene. This CDR3 is 13 amino acids long. Germline V gene sequence: CDR1 SQVTM, CDR2 ANQGSEA. V shed 3 bases and J shed 0 bases, with 8 bases lying between them.

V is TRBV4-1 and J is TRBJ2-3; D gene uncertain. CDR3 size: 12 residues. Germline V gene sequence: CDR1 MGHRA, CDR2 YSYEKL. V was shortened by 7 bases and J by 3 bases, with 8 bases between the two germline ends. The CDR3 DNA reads TGCGCCAGCATGGGGTGGACAGATACGCAGTATTTT. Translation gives CASMGWTDTQYF.

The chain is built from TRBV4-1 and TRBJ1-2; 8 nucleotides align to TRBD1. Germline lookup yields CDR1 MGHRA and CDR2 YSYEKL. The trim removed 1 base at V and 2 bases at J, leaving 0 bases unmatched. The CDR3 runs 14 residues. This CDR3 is CASSQGTGNYGYTF. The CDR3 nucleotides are TGCGCCAGCAGCCAAGGGACAGGGAACTATGGCTACACCTTC.

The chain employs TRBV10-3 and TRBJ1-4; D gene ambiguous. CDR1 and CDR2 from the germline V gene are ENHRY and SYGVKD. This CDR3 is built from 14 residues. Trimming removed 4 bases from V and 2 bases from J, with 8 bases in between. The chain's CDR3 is CAISADGTNEKLFF. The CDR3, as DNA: TGTGCCATCAGTGCAGACGGCACTAATGAAAAACTGTTTTTT.

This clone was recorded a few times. The CDR3 nucleotides are TGCAGCGTTGTGGTTCCGGGAATCGGCACTGAAGCTTTCTTT. Its translation: CSVVVPGIGTEAFF. The rearrangement uses TRBV29-1 and TRBJ1-1, with D uncertain. Germline assignment: CDR1 SQVTM and CDR2 ANQGSEA. Trimming pared 4 bases from V and 4 bases from J, leaving 16 bases between. The CDR3 extends over 14 amino acids.

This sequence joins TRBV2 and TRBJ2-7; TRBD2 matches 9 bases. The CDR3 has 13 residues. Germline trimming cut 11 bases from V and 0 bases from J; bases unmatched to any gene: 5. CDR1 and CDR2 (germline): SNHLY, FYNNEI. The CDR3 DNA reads TGTGCCGGCCTAGCGGGAAGCTCCTACGAGCAGTACTTC. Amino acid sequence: CAGLAGSSYEQYF.

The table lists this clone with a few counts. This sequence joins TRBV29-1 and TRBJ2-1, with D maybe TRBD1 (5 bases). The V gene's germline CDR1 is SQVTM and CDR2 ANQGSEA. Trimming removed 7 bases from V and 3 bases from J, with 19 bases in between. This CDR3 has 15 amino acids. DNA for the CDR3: TGCAGCGCCCACCAGGGCTTCGCGGTCTACAATGAGCAGTTCTTC. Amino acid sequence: CSAHQGFAVYNEQFF.

DNA of the CDR3: TGTGCCAGCAAGGATCCAAGGGGGCGGGAGCTGTTTTTT. Translated: CASKDPRGRELFF. The chain couples TRBV6-5 to TRBJ2-2; 7 nucleotides line up with TRBD1. The CDR3 has 13 residues. The ends lost 7 bases at V and 9 bases at J; junction bases unmatched: 8. Per germline, CDR1 MNHEY and CDR2 SVGAGI.

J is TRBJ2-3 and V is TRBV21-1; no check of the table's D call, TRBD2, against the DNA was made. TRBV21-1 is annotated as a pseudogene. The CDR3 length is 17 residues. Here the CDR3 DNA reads TGTGCCAGCCCTAAAGGAGCGGGAGGCTCCTTCACAGATACGCAGTATTTT. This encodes CASPKGAGGSFTDTQYF.

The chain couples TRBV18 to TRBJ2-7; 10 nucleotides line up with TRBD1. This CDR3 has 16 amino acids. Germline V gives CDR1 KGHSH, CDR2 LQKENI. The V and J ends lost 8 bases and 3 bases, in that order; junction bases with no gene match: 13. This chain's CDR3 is CASTQTSGQGFYEQYF. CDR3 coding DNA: TGTGCCAGCACGCAGACCTCGGGACAGGGGTTCTACGAGCAGTACTTC.

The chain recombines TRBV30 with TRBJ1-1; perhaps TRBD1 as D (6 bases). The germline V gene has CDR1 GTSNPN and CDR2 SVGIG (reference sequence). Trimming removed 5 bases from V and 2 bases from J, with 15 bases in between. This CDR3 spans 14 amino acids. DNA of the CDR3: TGTGCCTGGGATGGGGGGGCCGGTAACACTGAAGCTTTCTTT. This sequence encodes CAWDGGAGNTEAFF.